These T cell receptor beta chains were read from a single sample in a study of identical twins. Using its own MiXCR run on the 5' RACE reads, TCRdb lists one record per CDR3 protein. This sample has fewer than 800,000 distinct CDR3 sequences, with less than 9% found just once. These sequences were also reported in another study, on yellow fever vaccine responses in identical twins.

Sequenced: PBMCs. These receptors were taken from a woman under 30 in good health. Each CDR3 is given with its conserved first and last residue. A D gene is named only where the DNA matches it firmly. Size is omitted from some rows. Given values are once, few, many or a class for expanded clones.

d_call clone_size j_call v_call cdr3_aa cdr3_nt
NA NA TRBJ2-6 TRBV20-1 CSARDSRGGGANVLTF TGCAGTGCTAGAGATTCGCGAGGAGGTGGGGCCAACGTCCTGACTTTC
TRBD2 few TRBJ2-1 TRBV7-9 CASSLVLSSGDNEQFF TGTGCCAGCAGCTTAGTATTGTCTAGCGGGGACAATGAGCAGTTCTTC
TRBD1 NA TRBJ2-7 TRBV20-1 CSARRQGAPYYEQYF TGCAGTGCTAGACGGCAGGGGGCCCCCTACTACGAGCAGTACTTC
NA few TRBJ2-2 TRBV5-1 CASSLTGPLAGELFF TGCGCCAGCAGCTTGACAGGGCCCCTAGCCGGGGAGCTGTTTTTT
NA many TRBJ2-2 TRBV7-2 CANEGGPGTGELFF TGTGCCAACGAGGGGGGTCCTGGAACCGGGGAGCTGTTTTTT
TRBD2 many TRBJ2-2 TRBV11-2 CASSWGTSVAGELFF TGTGCCAGCAGCTGGGGGACTAGCGTTGCCGGGGAGCTGTTTTTT
NA NA TRBJ2-1 TRBV5-5 CASTGGTFISYYEQFF TGTGCCAGCACCGGTGGGACTTTCATCTCCTACTATGAGCAGTTCTTC
NA many TRBJ1-5 TRBV27 CASCAGHNQPQHF TGTGCCAGCTGTGCAGGGCATAATCAGCCCCAGCATTTT
NA few TRBJ2-5 TRBV7-2 CASSPPAKGGQETQYF TGTGCCAGCAGCCCTCCCGCGAAAGGGGGCCAAGAGACCCAGTACTTC
NA few TRBJ2-5 TRBV29-1 CSVEEGAIQETQYF TGCAGCGTTGAGGAGGGGGCGATTCAAGAGACCCAGTACTTC
TRBD1 few TRBJ2-1 TRBV9 CASSVFGQGANNEQFF TGTGCCAGCAGCGTATTCGGACAGGGGGCGAACAATGAGCAGTTCTTC
NA NA TRBJ1-2 TRBV20-1 CSARDSYGYTF TGCAGTGCCAGAGATAGCTATGGCTACACCTTC
NA few TRBJ2-1 TRBV29-1 CSVDSYYNEQFF TGCAGCGTTGACTCCTATTACAATGAGCAGTTCTTC
NA NA TRBJ2-5 TRBV5-1 CASSFHSGLGETQYF TGCGCCAGCAGCTTTCACAGTGGGCTAGGGGAGACCCAGTACTTC
NA NA TRBJ2-1 TRBV5-1 CASKKTGNSYNEQFF TGCGCCAGCAAAAAAACAGGGAACTCCTACAATGAGCAGTTCTTC
TRBD1 NA TRBJ2-3 TRBV12-3/TRBV12-4 CASRRLDRGLGDTQYF TGTGCCAGCAGGCGACTCGACAGGGGGCTCGGGGATACGCAGTATTTT
TRBD2 many TRBJ2-1 TRBV4-1 CASSQVTLAGEGEQFF TGCGCCAGCAGCCAAGTAACACTAGCGGGAGAGGGTGAGCAGTTCTTC
NA NA TRBJ2-1 TRBV3-1 CASSQMQGTNEQFF TGTGCCAGCAGCCAAATGCAGGGGACGAATGAGCAGTTCTTC
NA few TRBJ1-3 TRBV5-1 CASSRDGGSGNTIYF TGCGCCAGCAGCCGAGACGGGGGATCTGGAAACACCATATATTTT
TRBD2 few TRBJ2-3 TRBV12-5 CASGSPREGGTDTQYF TGTGCTAGTGGCTCCCCCAGGGAGGGAGGCACAGATACGCAGTATTTT
TRBD2 NA TRBJ2-1 TRBV20-1 CSARVLAGVHEQFF TGCAGTGCTAGAGTACTAGCGGGAGTCCATGAGCAGTTCTTC
NA few TRBJ2-7 TRBV20-1 CSARDPQGSSYEQYF TGCAGTGCTAGAGATCCCCAGGGGAGCTCCTACGAGCAGTACTTC
TRBD1 many TRBJ1-4 TRBV15 CATSRPTGDNEKLFF TGTGCCACCAGTCGCCCGACAGGGGATAATGAAAAACTGTTTTTT
NA NA TRBJ1-4 TRBV2 CASSLGAETTNEKLFF TGTGCCAGCAGTCTGGGGGCGGAGACAACTAATGAAAAACTGTTTTTT
NA many TRBJ1-3 TRBV7-2 CASSRRGGRASGNTIYF TGTGCCAGCAGCCGACGGGGTGGGCGAGCCTCTGGAAACACCATATATTTT
NA few TRBJ2-7 TRBV18 CASSPRDRQWYF TGTGCCAGCTCACCACGGGACCGCCAGTGGTACTTC
TRBD2 NA TRBJ2-7 TRBV20-1 CSARLPSGTYNEQYF TGCAGTGCTAGACTCCCTAGCGGGACTTACAATGAGCAGTACTTC
TRBD1 many TRBJ1-2 TRBV6-1 CASRPDRGRGYTF TGTGCCAGCAGACCCGACAGGGGAAGGGGCTACACCTTC
NA NA TRBJ2-3 TRBV12-3/TRBV12-4 CASSFLDSITDTQYF TGTGCCAGCAGTTTTTTGGACTCCATCACAGATACGCAGTATTTT
NA few TRBJ1-2 TRBV14 CASSPLGDRDYGYTF TGTGCCAGCAGCCCTCTAGGAGATCGCGACTATGGCTACACCTTC
TRBD1 NA TRBJ2-5 TRBV5-1 CASSLGQGLAETQYF TGCGCCAGCAGCTTGGGACAGGGGCTAGCAGAGACCCAGTACTTC
NA NA TRBJ2-1 TRBV7-2 CASSLGRVSSYNEQFF TGTGCCAGCAGCTTAGGGCGCGTAAGCTCCTACAATGAGCAGTTCTTC
NA many TRBJ2-1 TRBV20-1 CSAPGGAFQSSYNEQFF TGCAGTGCGCCAGGGGGGGCCTTTCAAAGCTCCTACAATGAGCAGTTCTTC
TRBD2 NA TRBJ2-1 TRBV28 CASSSGLAGGYEQFF TGTGCCAGCAGTTCTGGACTAGCGGGGGGTTATGAGCAGTTCTTC
TRBD1 NA TRBJ2-3 TRBV12-5 CASGLVATPTGRTDTQYF TGTGCTAGTGGTTTGGTGGCCACCCCGACAGGGAGAACAGATACGCAGTATTTT
NA many TRBJ2-1 TRBV7-9 CASSLVGLGFF TGTGCCAGCAGCTTAGTTGGATTGGGGTTCTTC
NA many TRBJ2-3 TRBV12-3/TRBV12-4 CASSLSGPGTDTQYF TGTGCCAGCAGTTTAAGCGGACCGGGCACAGATACGCAGTATTTT
TRBD1 NA TRBJ1-1 TRBV6-1 CASTRTGAANTEAFF TGTGCCAGCACCAGGACAGGGGCGGCGAACACTGAAGCTTTCTTT
TRBD1 many TRBJ2-7 TRBV29-1 CSVVGTDHYEQYF TGCAGCGTTGTAGGGACAGATCACTACGAGCAGTACTTC
NA NA TRBJ2-2 TRBV11-2 CASSLGLARFSGELFF TGTGCCAGCAGCTTAGGGCTAGCCAGGTTTTCCGGGGAGCTGTTTTTT
NA few TRBJ2-2 TRBV15 CATSRDKVTGELFF TGTGCCACCAGCAGAGATAAAGTCACCGGGGAGCTGTTTTTT
TRBD2 many TRBJ2-1 TRBV29-1 CSVGGGPNEQFF TGCAGCGTTGGGGGAGGGCCTAATGAGCAGTTCTTC
TRBD1 few TRBJ2-6 TRBV25-1 CASSGSRPGTGSGANVLTF TGTGCCAGCAGTGGTTCCCGTCCCGGGACAGGGTCTGGGGCCAACGTCCTGACTTTC
NA many TRBJ2-2 TRBV5-1 CASNLVGSGELFF TGCGCCAGCAACCTGGTCGGGTCCGGGGAGCTGTTTTTT
TRBD2 NA TRBJ2-3 TRBV5-1 CASSFHYTSGRAATDTQYF TGCGCCAGCAGCTTCCACTATACTAGCGGGAGGGCCGCCACAGATACGCAGTATTTT
NA many TRBJ2-1 TRBV6-1 CASTASGSYNEQFF TGTGCCAGCACTGCCAGCGGATCCTACAATGAGCAGTTCTTC
NA NA TRBJ1-5 TRBV18 CASSPTRDTYQPQHF TGTGCCAGCTCACCGACCCGGGACACTTATCAGCCCCAGCATTTT
NA NA TRBJ2-5 TRBV18 CASSPPGGRKYQETQYF TGTGCCAGCTCACCACCGGGCGGCAGAAAGTACCAAGAGACCCAGTACTTC
NA few TRBJ2-2 TRBV20-1 CSASLGGASGELFF TGCAGTGCTAGCCTGGGGGGGGCCTCCGGGGAGCTGTTTTTT
NA few TRBJ2-7 TRBV2 CASRRTSGSNEQYF TGTGCCAGCAGGCGCACCAGCGGGTCCAACGAGCAGTACTTC
NA few TRBJ2-3 TRBV11-2 CASSATASSTDTQYF TGTGCCAGCAGCGCGACGGCTTCTAGCACAGATACGCAGTATTTT
NA many TRBJ2-3 TRBV14 CASSQQGIDTQYF TGTGCCAGCAGCCAACAGGGGATAGATACGCAGTATTTT
TRBD2 many TRBJ2-7 TRBV12-3/TRBV12-4 CASSWTGLARKAFSYEQYF TGTGCCAGCAGTTGGACGGGACTAGCGCGAAAAGCCTTCTCCTACGAGCAGTACTTC
NA many TRBJ2-1 TRBV11-2 CASSLDLPVKGSLSSYNEQFF TGTGCCAGCAGCTTAGATCTCCCTGTGAAGGGCTCCCTAAGCTCCTACAATGAGCAGTTCTTC
NA few TRBJ2-4 TRBV12-3/TRBV12-4 CASSLKTGAKNIQYF TGTGCCAGCAGTTTGAAGACAGGAGCCAAAAACATTCAGTACTTC
TRBD2 NA TRBJ2-1 TRBV4-2 CASSQDPGDYANEQFF TGTGCCAGCAGCCAAGATCCGGGGGACTACGCCAATGAGCAGTTCTTC
NA many TRBJ2-3 TRBV11-2 CASSLVGRHDTDTQYF TGTGCCAGCAGCTTAGTAGGTCGTCACGACACAGATACGCAGTATTTT